This passage covers 3 T cell receptor beta chains from one sample sequenced in a study of blood T cell repertoires in COVID-19. Clones were read by immunoSEQ multiplex PCR, and TCRdb kept only the in-frame ones, dropping some. There are roughly 100,000 clones in the sample; around 84% occur only once, and 15% lies in the top ten. Sequenced material: peripheral blood. The receptors stem from a woman of 80 years or more with acute or convalescent COVID-19.

This rearrangement joins TRBV12-3 or TRBV12-4 to TRBJ1-1, with D unresolved. Trimming took off 7 bases at V and 5 bases at J, with 14 bases between the two ends. CDR3 length: 13 amino acids. CDR3 coding DNA: TGTGCCAGCATCACAACGGGAGGGACTGAAGCTTTCTTT. Protein product: CASITTGGTEAFF.

The V gene is TRBV2, the J gene TRBJ2-1, with D possibly being TRBD1 (7 bases). Germline V CDR1 and CDR2: SNHLY, FYNNEI. Trimming stripped 1 base from V and 3 bases from J, with 10 bases between. The CDR3 totals 15 residues. CDR3: CASSEGQGGYNEQFF. For the CDR3, the DNA is TGTGCCAGCAGTGAAGGGCAGGGGGGCTACAATGAGCAGTTCTTC.

This clone was observed a single time. The V call is TRBV6-6, the J call TRBJ2-1; 7 nucleotides align to TRBD2. CDR1 is MNHNY, CDR2 SVGAGI, per germline (reference sequence). Trimming at V came to 6 bases and at J to 9 bases, leaving 11 bases not matched to a gene. The CDR3 consists of 14 residues. CDR3 sequence reads: CASRPLSGQIEQFF. The CDR3 DNA reads TGTGCCAGCAGACCACTTAGCGGGCAGATTGAGCAGTTCTTC.